These 27 T cell receptor beta chains share one sample of origin, sequenced in a study of T cells in Graves' hyperthyroidism and ophthalmopathy. Researchers amplified the TCR beta CDR3 regions from RNA transcripts. The primer set for the first-round RT-PCR of the TCR CDR3 was HTBI. TCRdb reprocessed the multiplex PCR reads with MiXCR, giving one entry per CDR3 protein. The sample includes hundreds of thousands of distinct CDR3 sequences, 38% seen only once; the top ten take 8% to 9%. Sequences were obtained from blood. These receptors were obtained from a man aged 18 to 30 with Graves' hyperthyroidism.

The rearrangement uses TRBV29-1 and TRBJ1-2, with a possible D match to TRBD1 (5 bases). CDR3 length: 13 residues. Per germline, CDR1 SQVTM and CDR2 ANQGSEA. The germline V and J ends were trimmed by 4 bases and 2 bases, with 11 bases remaining between them. Written as DNA, the CDR3 is TGCAGCGTTGTTGAGGGGCAGAACTATGGCTACACCTTC. It yields the protein CSVVEGQNYGYTF.

A few counts support this clonotype. The chain is built from TRBV5-4 and TRBJ1-1, with D possibly being TRBD1 (6 bases). Trimming left V 4 bases short and J 2 bases short, with 15 bases between. Per germline, CDR1 SGHNT and CDR2 YYREEE (reference sequence). This CDR3 comprises 15 residues. This chain's CDR3 is CASSLWDTLNTEAFF. CDR3 bases: TGTGCCAGCAGCCTCTGGGACACCTTAAACACTGAAGCTTTCTTT.

The chain combines TRBV18 with TRBJ1-4; no clear D gene. This CDR3 comprises 15 residues. V was trimmed by 2 bases and J by 7 bases, leaving 14 bases between them. CDR1 and CDR2 (germline): KGHSH, LQKENI. CDR3: CASSPSRGATEKLFF. In DNA form, the CDR3 reads TGTGCCAGCTCACCATCCCGGGGAGCGACTGAAAAACTGTTTTTT.

Concerning this clonotype: Relative to the germline gene, one junction end is altered; a read error may explain this. This chain links TRBV7-9 with TRBJ1-2; D possibly corresponds to TRBD1 (5 bases). CDR1 is SEHNR, CDR2 FQNEAQ, per germline (reference sequence). This CDR3 contains 14 residues. The CDR3 loop is CASSQQGDPYGYTF. CDR3 sequence (DNA): TGCGCCAGCAGCCAACAAGGGGATCCCTATGGCTACACCTTC.

This clonotype has a handful of counts. The chain uses TRBV7-2 and TRBJ2-2; the match to TRBD2 covers 7 bases. V lost 1 base to trimming and J lost 7 bases; unmatched junction nucleotides: 6. This CDR3 has 15 residues. The germline CDR1 and CDR2 sequences are SGHTA and FQGNSA. CDR3 DNA: TGTGCCAGCAGCTTAGGACAGTGGGGGGGCGGGGAGCTGTTTTTT. As protein: CASSLGQWGGGELFF.

A word on this clonotype: The junction departs from germline at one end; a sequencing error may be responsible. The CDR3 loop reads CASSSTGRRNCGYTF. The CDR3 nucleotides are TGCGCCAGCAGTTCGACAGGGCGCCGGAACTGTGGCTACACCTTC. The chain links TRBV5-1 to TRBJ1-2; 7 positions match TRBD1. The CDR3 contains 15 residues. Germline loops: CDR1 SGHRS, CDR2 YFSETQ.

The chain employs TRBV4-1 and TRBJ1-5; 12 nucleotides line up with TRBD1. The CDR3 extends over 15 amino acids. Germline CDR1 is MGHRA and CDR2 is YSYEKL. V was pared by 4 bases and J by 6 bases, with 4 bases of the junction left unmatched. The CDR3 loop reads CASSRRDRGLQPQHF. CDR3 nucleotides: TGCGCCAGCAGCCGGAGGGACAGGGGGCTTCAGCCCCAGCATTTT.

The rearrangement uses TRBV2 and TRBJ1-4, with D maybe TRBD1 (5 bases). Germline values: CDR1 SNHLY, CDR2 FYNNEI. V was shortened by 7 bases and J by 7 bases, with 16 bases between the two germline ends. CDR3 length: 14 residues. CDR3 sequence (DNA): TGTGCCAGCAAGGATCCCGCAGGGCCTGAAAAACTGTTTTTT. Amino acid sequence: CASKDPAGPEKLFF.

The table lists this clonotype with a few counts. V is TRBV15 and J is TRBJ1-1; possible D gene TRBD1, 5 bases. Deletions cut 1 base from V and 3 bases from J, with 21 bases between. There are 18 residues in the CDR3. Germline V CDR1 and CDR2: LNHNV, YYDKDF (reference sequence). CDR3 DNA: TGTGCCACCAGCAGAGTATACAGGCAAACCTTAGGGGACACTGAAGCTTTCTTT. Translation: CATSRVYRQTLGDTEAFF.

This clonotype was counted between two and nine times. The CDR3 protein is CASSQEYRDQPQHF. The CDR3 nucleotides are TGCGCCAGCAGCCAAGAGTACAGGGATCAGCCCCAGCATTTT. The chain employs TRBV4-1 and TRBJ1-5; D is possibly TRBD1 (6 bases). Trimming cost V 0 bases and J 5 bases, with 8 bases left between them. Germline CDR1 is MGHRA and CDR2 is YSYEKL. The CDR3 covers 14 residues.

This clonotype was counted only a few times. This chain uses TRBV5-8 with TRBJ2-5, with D possibly TRBD1 on 5 matching bases. Looked up from germline, CDR1 is SGHTS and CDR2 is YDEGEE. The CDR3 is made up of 14 amino acids. V was cut by 2 bases and J by 6 bases, with 14 bases left in between. The CDR3 region has the DNA TGTGCCAGCAGCTTAGTAGGGGCTACGAAGACCCAGTACTTC. It translates to CASSLVGATKTQYF.

The chain couples TRBV6-5 to TRBJ1-2; 9 nucleotides align to TRBD1. The V and J ends lost 1 base and 5 bases, in that order; junction bases with no gene match: 5. CDR3 length: 15 amino acids. Germline V lookup: CDR1 MNHEY, CDR2 SVGAGI. The CDR3 sequence is CASSYFQTGGYGYTF. CDR3 DNA: TGTGCCAGCAGTTACTTCCAGACAGGGGGGTATGGCTACACCTTC.

This clonotype has a count of ten or more. The gene calls are TRBV9 and TRBJ1-6; no definite D call. Germline V gene lookup returns CDR1 SGDLS and CDR2 YYNGEE. Trimming stripped 0 bases from V and 8 bases from J, with 12 bases between. This CDR3 is 15 amino acids long. The CDR3 spells CASSVEGLEDSPLHF. The CDR3 DNA follows: TGTGCCAGCAGCGTAGAAGGGTTAGAAGATTCACCCCTCCACTTT.

Comment on this clonotype: A much larger clone differs from this one at a single base, so this may be a read error. This chain connects TRBV7-2 to TRBJ1-1; D is unclear. The CDR3 runs to 15 residues. Deletions cut 4 bases from V and 4 bases from J, with 16 bases between. Germline V lookup: CDR1 SGHTA, CDR2 FQGNSA. This CDR3 is CASSSSTEFGTEAFF. In DNA, the CDR3 is TGTGCCAGCAGCTCCTCTACAGAGTTCGGCACTGAAGCTTTCTTT.

The chain is built from TRBV19 and TRBJ1-6, with D possibly TRBD1 on 5 matching bases. The V end lost 6 bases, the J end lost 11 bases, and 14 bases lay between the germline ends. This CDR3 spans 13 amino acids. The germline V gene encodes CDR1 LNHDA and CDR2 SQIVND (reference sequence). CDR3 coding DNA: TGTGCCAGTAGAACGGGACGGGATGCACCCCTCCACTTT. Translated, it gives CASRTGRDAPLHF.

The chain has TRBV7-3 and TRBJ2-7; TRBD2 matches at 9 bases. The germline CDR1 and CDR2 sequences are SGHTA and FQGTGA. The CDR3 is made up of 14 amino acids. The V segment lost 4 bases and the J segment 6 bases; nucleotides outside the gene matches: 7. CDR3 region: CASSSVAGAGEQYF. The CDR3 DNA follows: TGTGCCAGCAGCTCCGTAGCGGGAGCGGGCGAGCAGTACTTC.

This chain connects TRBV12-3 or TRBV12-4 to TRBJ1-3; D is undetermined. V was pared by 5 bases and J by 3 bases, with 20 bases between. The CDR3 is 17 amino acids. The CDR3 is CASSPTQPRRFGNTIYF. The CDR3 DNA reads TGTGCCAGCAGTCCCACTCAGCCCAGACGGTTTGGAAACACCATATATTTT.

The chain combines TRBV7-3 with TRBJ2-7, with 7 bases aligning to TRBD2. Losses at the gene ends were 5 bases for V and 2 bases for J; bases not matched to a gene: 9. Germline CDR1 and CDR2: SGHTA and FQGTGA. This CDR3 region has 15 residues. CDR3 protein: CASSPGGALTYEQYF. CDR3 nucleotide sequence: TGTGCCAGCAGCCCGGGGGGAGCGCTAACCTACGAGCAGTACTTC.

This rearrangement joins TRBV11-3 to TRBJ1-1, with no clear D. Germline CDR1 reads SGHNT; CDR2 reads YENEEA. The CDR3 runs 19 residues. The V end was cut by 0 bases, the J end by 0 bases, with 20 bases between. CDR3 DNA sequence: TGTGCCAGCAGCTTAGATCTAAGGCGGCTCGCCTTGATGAACACTGAAGCTTTCTTT. The encoded protein is CASSLDLRRLALMNTEAFF. Looking up the rest from reference TRBV11-3 and TRBJ1-1 gives the full variable domain: EAGVVQSPRYKIIEKKQPVAFWCNPISGHNTLYWYLQNLGQGPELLIRYENEEAVDDSQLPKDRFSAERLKGVDSTLKIQPAELGDSAVYLCASSLDLRRLALMNTEAFFGQGTRLTVV.

The V call is TRBV5-6, the J call TRBJ2-7, with 15 bases aligning to TRBD2. The CDR3 is made up of 14 amino acids. V was clipped by 5 bases and J by 10 bases; unmatched bases: 7. CDR1 is SGHDT and CDR2 is YYEEEE in the germline V gene. The CDR3 loop is CASSVGLAGGDQYF. CDR3 DNA sequence: TGTGCCAGCAGTGTGGGACTAGCGGGAGGCGACCAGTACTTC.

This clonotype appeared a few times. The chain recombines TRBV6-1 with TRBJ1-5; no reliable D call. V dropped 5 bases and J dropped 1 base, with 21 bases sitting between them. CDR1 is MNHNS and CDR2 is SASEGT in the germline V gene. The CDR3 has 18 amino acids. The CDR3: CASSYPSIQLQSNQPQHF. In DNA, the CDR3 is TGTGCCAGCAGTTACCCATCAATACAGCTCCAAAGCAATCAGCCCCAGCATTTT.

The chain uses TRBV27 and TRBJ2-2, with TRBD1 matching over 9 bases. The CDR3 is 16 residues long. Trimming cost V 4 bases and J 6 bases; bases outside gene matches: 9. Germline loops: CDR1 MNHEY, CDR2 SMNVEV (reference sequence). Written as DNA, the CDR3 is TGTGCCAGCAGTTATGTACCGGGACAGGGAGCCGGGGAGCTGTTTTTT. Translating gives CASSYVPGQGAGELFF.

The rearrangement joins TRBV12-3 or TRBV12-4 to TRBJ1-4; D remains unclear. Trimming shortened V by 4 bases and J by 11 bases, and 8 bases separated the two germline ends. This CDR3 comprises 11 residues. As DNA, the CDR3 is TGTGCCAGCAGTTCGGGGTGGAAACTGTTTTTT. Amino acid sequence: CASSSGWKLFF.

This clonotype was detected many times. The chain carries TRBV10-3 and TRBJ2-7; a weak D match, TRBD1 (6 bases). CDR3 length: 15 amino acids. Germline loops: CDR1 ENHRY, CDR2 SYGVKD. Trimming took 6 bases from V and 0 from J, leaving 15 bases between them. The CDR3 here is CAISPGHTSSYEQYF. Written as DNA, the CDR3 is TGTGCCATCAGCCCGGGACATACGAGCTCCTACGAGCAGTACTTC.

There are a few counts of this clonotype. The chain couples TRBV10-1 to TRBJ1-1; D not certain. Germline CDR1 and CDR2: WNHNN and SYGVQD (reference sequence). V lost 5 bases, J lost 7 bases, and 17 bases lay in between. The length of the CDR3 is 14 residues. The CDR3 reads CASSRTDPQREAFF. CDR3 bases: TGCGCCAGCAGTCGAACCGACCCTCAGCGTGAAGCTTTCTTT.

In its sample, this clonotype was seen a few times. The rearrangement links TRBV28 to TRBJ1-5; no clear D gene. Germline V gives CDR1 MDHEN, CDR2 SYDVKM. The CDR3 spans 12 residues. Trimming took off 5 bases at V and 6 bases at J, with 8 bases between the two ends. CDR3 sequence: CASSEAGQPQHF. CDR3 DNA sequence: TGTGCCAGCAGTGAAGCTGGTCAGCCCCAGCATTTT.

The CDR3 spells CASSYSAGGAPGELFF. CDR3 DNA: TGTGCCAGCAGTTACTCGGCGGGAGGGGCCCCCGGGGAGCTGTTTTTT. This sequence joins TRBV6-5 and TRBJ2-2, with TRBD2 identical over 9 bases. Germline CDR1 MNHEY, CDR2 SVGAGI. J gave up 6 bases and V 0 bases, and 5 bases lay outside the gene matches. This CDR3 is built from 16 residues.